This T cell receptor (beta chain) comes out of a study of T cell repertoires in cytomegalovirus infection. Across the whole study: Alongside well-studied HLA-B-restricted CMV epitopes, recently identified HLA-C-restricted CMV epitopes were also used.

Using its own MiXCR run on the reads, TCRdb lists one record per CDR3 protein. The sample shows around 710,000 distinct CDR3 sequences, almost 30% of them seen only once. Study-level results: Carriers of CMV plus the relevant HLA were identified by cumulative public TCR beta family frequency.

On this clonotype: The antigen is not known.

The specimen comprised cultured CD8+ T cells from PBMCs, sampled from culture after CMV antigen stimulation. The origin of this receptor is a human donor in good health (CMV status not recorded). Some clones in this sample may be carry-over from other donors' samples.

The chain's CDR3 is CASSQDKNGNTEAFF. DNA for the CDR3: TGTGCCAGCAGCCAAGATAAAAACGGGAACACTGAAGCTTTCTTT. The V and J genes are TRBV4-2 and TRBJ1-1; D remains unclear. The CDR3 is 15 residues long. CDR1 LGHNA and CDR2 YNFKEQ come from the germline V gene. V lost 0 bases, J lost 1 base, and 9 bases lay in between.